The clone carrying this TCR beta chain showed up just a few times. Antigen unknown. This entry belongs to a study of T-cell memory formation after mild COVID-19. Constant-segment-primed 5'RACE gave TCR alpha and TCR beta cDNA libraries with sample barcodes and UMIs. TCRdb fed the 5' RACE reads into MiXCR, producing one record per CDR3 protein. The sample yields about 320,000 distinct CDR3 sequences, more than 13% seen once. The CDR3 totals 13 residues. The V gene's germline CDR1 is SGHTA and CDR2 FQGNSA. V was trimmed by 3 bases and J by 4 bases, leaving 7 bases between them. Regarding the study as a whole: Contracting clones localized mainly to CM and EM when CD4+ and mainly to EMRA when CD8+. Later expanders leaned CD4+, whereas day 15 to 85 contracting clones were balanced CD4/CD8.

This chain connects TRBV7-2 to TRBJ1-5, with D unresolved. The receptor was derived from a man aged 18 to 35 who had mild COVID-19 (a few samples of this study predate the infection). Cell type and time point are not known. Sequencing input: PBMCs or a T cell subset sorted from them (not recorded which). The CDR3 loop is CASSLLINQPQHF. The DNA of the CDR3 is TGTGCCAGCAGCTTGTTAATAAATCAGCCCCAGCATTTT.